Included here is one T cell receptor (beta chain) sequence, with context. Its antigen specificity is not known. Base qualities were left out, and no much larger clone turns up one base away. Library construction relied on the immunoSEQ multiplex PCR assay. The original pipeline was this. Shannon entropy, which accounts for clonal size distribution, was used to quantify repertoire diversity. The Gini-Simpson index (Simpson_1-D) was used to measure inequality in clonotype distribution. TCRdb mirrors the immuneACCESS table, restricted to in-frame sequences. Some clones are absent from its copies; in checked studies, under half trace to an unresolved V gene, and the reason for the others is unknown. V, J and clone size were drawn from that table, and D and trimming were deduced from the DNA. The sample profile shows tens of thousands of clones; around 86% of them were found once. The ten largest clonotypes hold about 2.3% of the sample.

This entry comes from a study of stem cell transplantation in POMP-related autoinflammatory disease (dated by TCRdb to the early 2020s). Regarding the research as a whole: The study hypothesized that defective thymoproteasomes impair MHC class I-dependent CD8+ T-cell differentiation and positive selection, skewing the TRB repertoire. Before transplant, patients showed CD4+ naive T-cell skewing, low CD8+ T-cell proportions, and reduced T-cell cytokine secretion. To find out how POMP deficiency affects T-cell receptor beta repertoire diversity and CDR3 characteristics, high-throughput TRB sequencing was used. What the authors observed across the whole study: Statistical significance for the trend toward lower diversity and increased clonality in PRAID patients was reached only for regulatory T cells. PRAID patients trended toward lower TRB diversity and higher clonality across all analyzed T-cell subsets. The number of unique TRB V-J gene pairings in PRAID patients was restricted.

CDR3 length: 14 amino acids, cysteine to phenylalanine. Only CDR3 DNA is held: 42 bases, read in frame from base 1. Based on the germline V gene, the CDR1 and CDR2 sequences are SGHRS and YFSETQ. V and J are truncated by 1 base and 7 bases respectively, leaving an intervening sequence of 11 bases. The time point label of this sample denotes: before hematopoietic stem cell transplant. PRAID was marked by prominent immunodeficiency together with autoinflammation. T-cell subsets (conventional T cells, CD8+ T cells, regulatory T cells, T follicular helper cells) were sorted before TRB sequencing. The clonotype comes from a human donor with POMP-related autoinflammation and immune dysregulation (PRAID). The material sequenced was CD4+ T cells from PBMCs, taken before stem cell transplantation. The chain was built from TRBV5-1 and TRBJ1-4, with the identity of the D gene unclear. The CDR3 region has the sequence CASSLRAASEKLFF. The base sequence is TGCGCCAGCAGCTTGAGGGCCGCTTCTGAAAAACTGTTTTTT.